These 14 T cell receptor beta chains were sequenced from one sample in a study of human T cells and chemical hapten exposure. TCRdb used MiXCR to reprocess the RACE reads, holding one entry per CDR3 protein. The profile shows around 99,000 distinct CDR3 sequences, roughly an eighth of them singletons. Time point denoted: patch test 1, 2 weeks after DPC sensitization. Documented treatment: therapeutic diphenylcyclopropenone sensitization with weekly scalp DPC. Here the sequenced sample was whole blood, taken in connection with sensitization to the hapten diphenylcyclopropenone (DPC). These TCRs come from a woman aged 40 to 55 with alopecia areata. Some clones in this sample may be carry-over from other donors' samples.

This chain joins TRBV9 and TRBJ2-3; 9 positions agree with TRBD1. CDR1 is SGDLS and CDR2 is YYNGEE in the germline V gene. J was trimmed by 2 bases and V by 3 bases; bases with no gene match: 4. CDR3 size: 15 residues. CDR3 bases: TGTGCCAGCAGCGAAACAGGGGGCTACACAGATACGCAGTATTTT. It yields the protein CASSETGGYTDTQYF.

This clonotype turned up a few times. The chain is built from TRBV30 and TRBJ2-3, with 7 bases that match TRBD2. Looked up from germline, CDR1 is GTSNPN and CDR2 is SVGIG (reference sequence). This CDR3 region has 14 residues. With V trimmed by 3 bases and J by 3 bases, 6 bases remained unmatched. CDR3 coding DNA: TGTGCCTGGAGCCGGGACTACCGGACAGATACGCAGTATTTT. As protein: CAWSRDYRTDTQYF.

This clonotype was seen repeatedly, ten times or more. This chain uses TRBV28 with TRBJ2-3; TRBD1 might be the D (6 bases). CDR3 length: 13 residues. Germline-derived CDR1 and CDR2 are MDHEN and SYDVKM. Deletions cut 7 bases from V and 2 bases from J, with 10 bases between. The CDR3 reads CASIGQNTDTQYF. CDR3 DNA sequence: TGTGCCAGCATAGGACAGAACACAGATACGCAGTATTTT.

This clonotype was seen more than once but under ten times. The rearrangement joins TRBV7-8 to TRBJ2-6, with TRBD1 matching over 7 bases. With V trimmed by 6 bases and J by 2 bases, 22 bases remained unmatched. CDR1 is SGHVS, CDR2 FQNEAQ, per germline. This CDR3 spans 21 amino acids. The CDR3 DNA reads TGTGCCAGCAGACCCACAGGGGCGTTCCGTCGAAGGAATACTGGGGCCAACGTCCTGACTTTC. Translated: CASRPTGAFRRRNTGANVLTF.

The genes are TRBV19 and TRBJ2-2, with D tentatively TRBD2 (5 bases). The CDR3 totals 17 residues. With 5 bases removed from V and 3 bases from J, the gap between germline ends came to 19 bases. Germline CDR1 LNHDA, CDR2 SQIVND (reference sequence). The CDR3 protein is CASSPDSDPSYTGELFF. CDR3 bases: TGTGCCAGTAGTCCCGATAGCGACCCCTCCTACACCGGGGAGCTGTTTTTT.

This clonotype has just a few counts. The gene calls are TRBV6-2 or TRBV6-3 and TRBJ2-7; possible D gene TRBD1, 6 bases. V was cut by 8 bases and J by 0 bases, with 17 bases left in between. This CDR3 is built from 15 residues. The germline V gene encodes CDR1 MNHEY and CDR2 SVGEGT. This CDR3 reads CASGETGVSSYEQYF. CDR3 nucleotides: TGTGCCAGCGGAGAGACAGGCGTAAGCTCCTACGAGCAGTACTTC.

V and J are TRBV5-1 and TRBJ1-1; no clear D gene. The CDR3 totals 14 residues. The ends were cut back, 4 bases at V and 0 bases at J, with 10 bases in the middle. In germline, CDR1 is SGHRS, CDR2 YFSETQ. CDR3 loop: CASSGYTVNTEAFF. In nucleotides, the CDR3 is TGCGCCAGCAGCGGGTATACAGTGAACACTGAAGCTTTCTTT.

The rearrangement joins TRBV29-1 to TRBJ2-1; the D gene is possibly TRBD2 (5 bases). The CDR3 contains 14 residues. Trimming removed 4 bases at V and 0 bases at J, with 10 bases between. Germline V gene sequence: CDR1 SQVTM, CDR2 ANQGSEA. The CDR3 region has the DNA TGCAGCGTTGGTGTTGGGAGCTCCTACAATGAGCAGTTCTTC. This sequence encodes CSVGVGSSYNEQFF.

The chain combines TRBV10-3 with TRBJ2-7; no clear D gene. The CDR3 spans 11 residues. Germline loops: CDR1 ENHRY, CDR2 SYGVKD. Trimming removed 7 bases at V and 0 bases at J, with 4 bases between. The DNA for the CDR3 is TGTGCCATCACGGACTCCTACGAGCAGTACTTC. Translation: CAITDSYEQYF.

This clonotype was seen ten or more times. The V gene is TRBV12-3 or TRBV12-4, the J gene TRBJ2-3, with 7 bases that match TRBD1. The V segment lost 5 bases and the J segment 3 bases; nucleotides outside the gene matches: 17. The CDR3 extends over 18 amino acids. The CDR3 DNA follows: TGTGCCAGCAGTGGGTTGACCCTGGGACAGCTAGAAACAGATACGCAGTATTTT. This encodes CASSGLTLGQLETDTQYF.

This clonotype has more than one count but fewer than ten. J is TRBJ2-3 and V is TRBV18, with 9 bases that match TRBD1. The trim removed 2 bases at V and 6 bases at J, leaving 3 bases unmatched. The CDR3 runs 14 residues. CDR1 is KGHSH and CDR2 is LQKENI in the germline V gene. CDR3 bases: TGTGCCAGCTCACCAACTGGACAGGGGGATACGCAGTATTTT. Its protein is CASSPTGQGDTQYF.

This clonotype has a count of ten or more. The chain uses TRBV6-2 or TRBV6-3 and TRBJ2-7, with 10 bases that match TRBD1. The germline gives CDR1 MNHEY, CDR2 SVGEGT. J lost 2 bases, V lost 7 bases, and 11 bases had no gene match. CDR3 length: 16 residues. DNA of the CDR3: TGTGCCAGCACCCTTGACAGGGGGCGGCCCACCTACGAGCAGTACTTC. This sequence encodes CASTLDRGRPTYEQYF.

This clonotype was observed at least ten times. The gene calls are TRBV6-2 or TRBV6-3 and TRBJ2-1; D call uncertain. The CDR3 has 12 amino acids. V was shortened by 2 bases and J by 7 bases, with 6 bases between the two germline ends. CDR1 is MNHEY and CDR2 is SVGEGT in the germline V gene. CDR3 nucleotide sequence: TGTGCCAGCAGTTACGTGGGGAATGAGCAGTTCTTC. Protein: CASSYVGNEQFF.

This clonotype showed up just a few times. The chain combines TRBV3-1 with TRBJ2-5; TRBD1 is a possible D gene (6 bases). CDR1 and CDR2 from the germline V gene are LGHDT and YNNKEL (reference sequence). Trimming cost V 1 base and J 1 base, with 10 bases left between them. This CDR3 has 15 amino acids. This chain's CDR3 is CASSQARTVQETQYF. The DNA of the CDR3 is TGTGCCAGCAGCCAAGCCCGGACAGTCCAAGAGACCCAGTACTTC.